This TCR beta chain was captured in a study of blood T cells in healthy people across ages. A sample-barcoded 5' primer and a J-beta primer mix were used in a second PCR of roughly 6 to 11 cycles. All samples gave at least 3 million CDR3-containing paired-end reads. TCRdb recomputed calls from the 5' RACE reads with MiXCR, one row per CDR3 protein. The table shows 1,800,000 or so distinct CDR3 sequences, with about 39% occurring only once. Samples each yielded at least 6 micrograms of total RNA. Germline values: CDR1 SQVTM, CDR2 ANQGSEA. The length of the CDR3 is 16 residues. V was pared by 6 bases and J by 10 bases, with 28 bases between. Broader study findings: The study lacked donor CMV status, which possibly confounded expanded clonotype changes.

Regarding this clonotype: What it recognizes is unknown.

The chain employs TRBV29-1 and TRBJ2-1, with a weak D call TRBD2 (8 bases). The clonotype was recovered from a human donor in good health. The source material was blood. The CDR3 protein is CSVAGGDSQPLTEQFF. For the CDR3, the DNA is TGCAGCGTCGCCGGGGGGGACAGTCAACCACTCACAGAGCAGTTCTTC.